These 13 T cell receptor beta chains were all obtained from the same sample, sequenced in a study of T cells after yellow fever vaccination. From the 5' RACE reads, TCRdb called clonotypes with MiXCR, one entry per CDR3 protein. The sample has fewer than 650,000 distinct CDR3 sequences, less than 25% seen once. The specimen comprised PBMCs, sampled about 20 days after the first yellow fever vaccination. These receptors originate from a man younger than 30 who received the YFV17D yellow fever vaccine.

The chain has TRBV6-2 or TRBV6-3 and TRBJ2-7, with 7 bases identical to TRBD2. This CDR3 comprises 14 residues. Germline CDR1 MNHEY, CDR2 SVGEGT. The J segment lost 6 bases and the V segment lost 5 bases, leaving 10 bases of the junction unmatched. The CDR3 DNA sequence: TGTGCCAGCAGTCCGGGGACTAACTACGGCGAGCAGTACGTC. Amino acid sequence: CASSPGTNYGEQYV.

V and J are TRBV10-3 and TRBJ1-5; 7 bases agree with TRBD1. CDR1 and CDR2 (germline): ENHRY, SYGVKD. Unmatched junction bases numbered 6, after V lost 10 bases and J lost 6 bases. This CDR3 has 12 amino acids. Written as DNA, the CDR3 is TGTGCCACACGACAGGGCGGTCAGCCCCAGCATTTT. Encoded protein: CATRQGGQPQHF.

This chain joins TRBV11-2 and TRBJ2-1; possible D gene TRBD2, 5 bases. Trimming pared 8 bases from V and 5 bases from J, leaving 13 bases between. CDR3 length: 13 amino acids. Germline-derived CDR1 and CDR2 are SGHAT and FQNNGV. The CDR3 loop reads CASLEAGHNEQFF. Written as DNA, the CDR3 is TGTGCCAGCTTGGAGGCAGGTCACAATGAGCAGTTCTTC.

Only a few counts were recorded for this clonotype. This chain links TRBV5-1 with TRBJ1-3; D is ambiguous. The CDR3 spans 15 residues. V dropped 0 bases and J dropped 2 bases, with 9 bases sitting between them. Germline lookup yields CDR1 SGHRS and CDR2 YFSETQ. This chain's CDR3 is CASSLGVRPGNTIYF. Written as DNA, the CDR3 is TGCGCCAGCAGCTTGGGGGTGAGGCCTGGAAACACCATATATTTT. Supplemented by reference TRBV5-1 and TRBJ1-3, the full variable domain reads KAGVTQTPRYLIKTRGQQVTLSCSPISGHRSVSWYQQTPGQGLQFLFEYFSETQRNKGNFPGRFSGRQFSNSRSEMNVSTLELGDSALYLCASSLGVRPGNTIYFGEGSWLTVV.

The V gene is TRBV5-1, the J gene TRBJ2-6, with TRBD1 as a possible D gene (6 bases). This CDR3 spans 20 amino acids. V lost 5 bases to trimming and J lost 0 bases, with 24 bases between them. CDR1 SGHRS and CDR2 YFSETQ come from the germline V gene. CDR3 loop: CASSSFGLPGALSGANVLTF. In nucleotides, the CDR3 is TGCGCCAGCAGTTCCTTCGGGTTGCCAGGGGCTCTCTCTGGGGCCAACGTCCTGACTTTC.

This rearrangement joins TRBV20-1 to TRBJ1-1; D is unclear. Trimming removed 6 bases at V and 6 bases at J, with 11 bases between. In germline, CDR1 is DFQATT, CDR2 SNEGSKA (reference sequence). The CDR3 is made up of 11 amino acids. The CDR3, as DNA: TGCAGTGCGGAGAGGGCATCTGAAGCTTTCTTT. Amino acid sequence: CSAERASEAFF.

The table lists this clonotype with a few counts. The chain couples TRBV7-9 to TRBJ1-2; D may be TRBD1 (6 bases). Trimming pared 1 base from V and 3 bases from J, leaving 12 bases between. The V gene's germline CDR1 is SEHNR and CDR2 FQNEAQ (reference sequence). This CDR3 region has 15 residues. The CDR3 DNA is TGTGCCAGCAGCTTAGGTAGGGGGATCGACTATGGCTACACCTTC. Protein: CASSLGRGIDYGYTF.

This clonotype was counted at least ten times. The chain uses TRBV12-3 or TRBV12-4 and TRBJ2-1, with 10 bases fitting TRBD2. V lost 6 bases to trimming and J lost 4 bases; unmatched junction nucleotides: 6. The CDR3 consists of 15 residues. In DNA, the CDR3 is TGTGCCAGCAGCTTTTCTAGCGGGAGTTACAATGAGCAGTTCTTC. This gives the protein CASSFSSGSYNEQFF.

This clonotype showed up just once. V usage is TRBV6-1 and J usage is TRBJ2-2; D is possibly TRBD1 (6 bases). Trimming pared 4 bases from V and 9 bases from J, leaving 27 bases between. This CDR3 is built from 18 residues. CDR1 and CDR2 (germline): MNHNS, SASEGT. CDR3 protein: CASSGTGTPTDLTRELFF. The CDR3, as DNA: TGTGCCAGCAGTGGAACCGGGACACCGACGGATTTGACCAGGGAGCTGTTTTTT.

The sample holds a few counts of this clonotype. The chain carries TRBV13 and TRBJ2-2; 8 nucleotides match TRBD1. The CDR3 is 16 amino acids. CDR1 PRHDT and CDR2 FYEKMQ come from the germline V gene (reference sequence). V dropped 2 bases and J dropped 6; count of bases not matched to a gene: 8. The CDR3 is CASSLPSRGPPGELFF. The CDR3 DNA reads TGTGCCAGCAGCTTACCGTCCAGGGGGCCCCCCGGGGAGCTGTTTTTT.

V is TRBV5-1 and J is TRBJ2-5; the D gene could be TRBD1 or TRBD2 (5 bases each). The CDR3 totals 15 residues. Trimming took 5 bases from V and 2 from J, leaving 16 bases between them. Germline assignment: CDR1 SGHRS and CDR2 YFSETQ. CDR3 loop: CASSLAMQGQETQYF. Written as DNA, the CDR3 is TGCGCCAGCAGTTTAGCGATGCAGGGACAAGAGACCCAGTACTTC.

This clonotype was observed many times. The rearrangement uses TRBV6-2 or TRBV6-3 and TRBJ2-3, with TRBD1 matching over 9 bases. V lost 4 bases to trimming and J lost 0 bases; unmatched junction nucleotides: 8. Germline V gene data show CDR1 as MNHEY and CDR2 as SVGEGT. This CDR3 comprises 17 residues. The CDR3 reads CASSFPGQGYSTDTQYF. The CDR3 DNA sequence: TGTGCCAGCAGTTTCCCCGGACAGGGGTATAGCACAGATACGCAGTATTTT.

This clonotype was seen more than once but under ten times. The chain's CDR3 is CASSLDPPLTGITYEQYF. CDR3 nucleotides: TGTGCCAGCAGCTTAGACCCACCCCTGACAGGGATCACCTACGAGCAGTACTTC. The chain employs TRBV11-2 and TRBJ2-7; 7 bases map to TRBD1. With 0 bases clipped from V and 2 bases from J, the junction kept 13 bases outside the gene matches. Germline CDR1 is SGHAT and CDR2 is FQNNGV. This CDR3 comprises 18 residues.